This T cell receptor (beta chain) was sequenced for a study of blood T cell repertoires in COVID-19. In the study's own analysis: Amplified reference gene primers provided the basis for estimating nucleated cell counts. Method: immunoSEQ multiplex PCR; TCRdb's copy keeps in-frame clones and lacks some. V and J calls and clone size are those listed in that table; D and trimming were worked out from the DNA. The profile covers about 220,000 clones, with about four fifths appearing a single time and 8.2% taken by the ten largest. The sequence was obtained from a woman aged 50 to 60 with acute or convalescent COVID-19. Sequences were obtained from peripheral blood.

CDR3 nucleotides: TGTGCCAGCAGTTTAAGTGGGGGCGCGGGGAACACTGAAGCTTTCTTT. This gives the protein CASSLSGGAGNTEAFF. The chain carries TRBV6-5 and TRBJ1-1; maybe TRBD1 (6 bases). V was trimmed by 4 bases and J by 1 base, leaving 16 bases between them. CDR3 length: 16 amino acids. Germline assignment: CDR1 MNHEY and CDR2 SVGAGI.